Described below is a single T cell receptor (beta chain) sequence and its context. It lacks a known antigen. No qualities accompany the bases; no much larger clone lies one base away. Deletion took 3 bases off V and 3 bases off J, with a span of 12 bases between the germline ends. Measured from the cysteine to the phenylalanine, the CDR3 is 14 residues long. Only the CDR3 part of the read is kept: 42 bases, read in frame from the first base. As encoded in the germline V gene (reference sequence), CDR1 is SEHNR while CDR2 is FQNEAQ. Using the deep immunoSEQ assay, multiplex PCR amplified TCR CDR3 regions from genomic DNA. For each cell subset, the extracted genomic DNA was distributed evenly across all wells of several immunoSEQ 96-well plates, and each plate served as one replicate. For sorted subsets, each replicate PCR was loaded with about 0.2 ug genomic DNA, equivalent to 25,000 to 35,000 T cell genomes. Purified libraries were quantified with a Qubit 3.0 fluorometer, sized on a Bioanalyzer 2100, and re-quantified with the KAPA Library Quantification kit. A separate single-read 150-cycle Illumina NextSeq 550 flow cell was used to sequence each immunoSEQ 96-well plate. In the authors' own workflow: Because only junctional sequences without quality scores were contained in the immunoSEQ output, filtering matching that applied to full-length reads could not be performed. Sequences were annotated with PyIR, a Python wrapper for IgBLAST v1.9, using IMGT germline references to assign V/J genes and CDR3. Reads were filtered out if the reads had weak V/J assignments (E-value above 1e-6), no CDR3, stop codons, out-of-frame junctions, or ambiguous translated residues. V3J clonotypes were defined as sequences sharing the same inferred V gene, J gene, and CDR3 amino acid sequence. Percentage overlap between repertoires was computed as shared unique clonotypes divided by the size of the smaller repertoire. Three approaches were used to assess repertoire richness: RTK rarefaction, the Chao1 estimator, and Recon v2.1 estimates of unobserved clonotypes. For all TCRbeta clonotypes obtained by the gDNA method from a few donors, generation probabilities were computed with OLGA. TCRdb carries this immuneACCESS record with in-frame sequences only. Its versions omit some clonotypes, under half of them owing to an unresolved V gene in the studies checked, with the rest unexplained. Clonal size and the V and J genes are those of that table, whereas D and trimming came from the DNA. Across this sample there are about 380,000 clones, with about 96% seen only once. The top ten constitute around 0.29% of the sample.

The data originate from a study of shared clonotypes between healthy human individuals (dated by TCRdb to the early 2020s). Background on the whole study: Three men and a couple of women, aged 18 to 49 years, made up the cohort. For each donor, CD4 naive and CD4 memory were each given three plates, CD8 naive was given two plates, and CD8 memory was given one plate. To estimate repertoire size and how much clonotype sharing occurs between individuals, the study deeply sequenced the blood TCR repertoires of about five healthy adults. Libraries were prepared and TCR repertoires were sequenced by different laboratories using diverse techniques, in order to increase sequencing depth and limit assay-specific biases. Leukapheresis yielded between about 0.9 and 10 billion PBMCs per donor. The paper as a whole reports these results and caveats: Sharing across a few donors was observed for approximately 4.6% of naive CD4, less than 4% of naive CD8, about 2.3% of memory CD4, and about 0.39% of memory CD8 clonotypes. Pairwise subsampling led to the expectation that sequencing depth would affect the degree of clonotype sharing among donors. Higher generation probabilities were observed for clonotypes shared by all four sorted-subset donors than for non-shared clonotypes. Only blood was sampled, and tissue TCR repertoires likely differ from those in blood. Because the study included a small number of donors, the genetic and exposure-history diversity represented was limited. Even with the large sequencing depth, rarefaction of the sorted-subset datasets indicated that sequencing was incomplete. Estimated clonotype richness was generally larger for naive than for memory subsets.

Healthy HIV-negative adults with no recently reported acute infections or vaccinations were included as donors. Every donor was a Caucasian adult residing in Nashville, Tennessee, USA. CD8 memory samples combined magnetically selected CD45RO+ cells with CCR7-negative CD45RA+ effector memory (TemRA) cells. Blood was obtained by leukapheresis, after which PBMCs were separated by Ficoll-Histopaque density gradient centrifugation and cryopreserved in liquid nitrogen vapor phase. Purity and quantity of every magnetically sorted T cell population were checked by analytical flow cytometry. Each sorted fraction had its genomic DNA isolated and then quantified by UV absorbance on a Nanodrop 2000c.

The chain is encoded by TRBV7-9 joined to TRBJ2-7, with no reliable assignment of the D segment. The sequenced sample consisted of memory CD8+ T cells sorted from blood. The cell subset or site label here, explained by the study, means: CD45RO+ cells pooled with CCR7-negative TemRA cells. The sequence was collected from a man aged 30 to 39 in good health. The CDR3 region has the sequence CASSLAVQIYEQYF. The nucleotide sequence is TGTGCCAGCAGCTTGGCGGTCCAGATCTACGAGCAGTACTTC.